These 26 T cell receptor beta chains came from one sample sequenced in a study of monozygotic twins with inflammatory bowel disease. TCRdb re-called the 5' RACE reads and gives one entry per CDR3 protein, without DNA. Recorded here are 420,000 or so distinct CDR3 sequences; the top ten clones represent 2% to 3%. Sample: blood. These receptors were collected from a human donor with ulcerative colitis or Crohn's disease, or a healthy co-twin of an affected twin (not recorded which).

This sequence joins TRBV4-1 and TRBJ2-1; the TRBD1 assignment by TCRdb is unverifiable without DNA. Germline V gives CDR1 MGHRA, CDR2 YSYEKL. The CDR3 is 14 amino acids. The CDR3 loop reads CASSLLPLTNEQFF.

The rearrangement joins TRBV20-1 to TRBJ2-3; TCRdb's D call of TRBD1 is untestable without DNA. The CDR3 totals 16 residues. Germline values: CDR1 DFQATT, CDR2 SNEGSKA (reference sequence). The chain's CDR3 is CSARDGGTPSTDTQYF.

The gene calls are TRBV7-2 and TRBJ2-3; TCRdb calls TRBD2, which cannot be checked without DNA. The CDR3 covers 16 residues. CDR1 SGHTA and CDR2 FQGNSA come from the germline V gene. CDR3 in amino acids: CASSPAGAGVGDTQYF.

The chain links TRBV6-5 to TRBJ2-3; with no DNA, the TCRdb D assignment of TRBD2 cannot be verified. This CDR3 contains 14 residues. The germline V gene encodes CDR1 MNHEY and CDR2 SVGAGI. CDR3 residues: CASSFAGRTDTQYF.

V is TRBV12-3 or TRBV12-4 and J is TRBJ1-2. The length of the CDR3 is 12 residues. This chain's CDR3 is CASSDLGYGYTF.

The chain carries TRBV5-1 and TRBJ2-1; TCRdb reports TRBD2, a call that lacks DNA to check it against. The CDR3 sequence is 15 residues long. Looked up from germline, CDR1 is SGHRS and CDR2 is YFSETQ. The CDR3 region is CASSLTGGPSNEQFF.

The chain has TRBV9 and TRBJ2-5; TCRdb's D call of TRBD1 is untestable without DNA. This CDR3 has 18 residues. The germline V gene has CDR1 SGDLS and CDR2 YYNGEE. The CDR3 sequence: CASSVAPHRGQGAETQYF.

The CDR3 spells CASSSGQAASYEQYF. The chain uses TRBV9 and TRBJ2-7; there is no DNA to check the TCRdb D call of TRBD1. There are 15 residues in the CDR3. Germline CDR1 reads SGDLS; CDR2 reads YYNGEE.

V usage is TRBV28 and J usage is TRBJ2-1. The germline gives CDR1 MDHEN, CDR2 SYDVKM. CDR3 length: 12 amino acids. CDR3 region: CASSLNHYEQFF.

The V and J genes are TRBV12-3 or TRBV12-4 and TRBJ2-7; with no DNA, the TCRdb D assignment of TRBD1 cannot be verified. This CDR3 comprises 15 residues. The CDR3 reads CASSWLGQGAGEQYF.

The gene calls are TRBV29-1 and TRBJ2-5; the D gene TCRdb calls, TRBD1, cannot be checked with no DNA. CDR1 and CDR2 (germline): SQVTM, ANQGSEA. This CDR3 is built from 13 residues. This chain's CDR3 is CSVDRGRQETQYF.

The J gene is TRBJ2-7, the V gene TRBV29-1; TCRdb outputs TRBD1, but without DNA this stays unchecked. Germline values: CDR1 SQVTM, CDR2 ANQGSEA. The CDR3 has 13 amino acids. CDR3 loop: CSVRQGPAYEQYF.

The gene calls are TRBV4-3 and TRBJ1-3. Germline V CDR1 and CDR2: LGHNA, YSLEER. The CDR3 totals 17 residues. This CDR3 is CASSQAPVSGPGNTIYF.

The rearrangement joins TRBV6-1 to TRBJ1-6; TCRdb proposes TRBD1, but this gene call is untestable without DNA. This CDR3 spans 16 amino acids. Germline V gene lookup returns CDR1 MNHNS and CDR2 SASEGT. The CDR3 sequence is CASSRSRQGYNSPLHF.

V usage is TRBV5-1 and J usage is TRBJ1-1. CDR1 SGHRS and CDR2 YFSETQ come from the germline V gene. The CDR3 consists of 13 residues. CDR3 region: CASSLKMNTEAFF.

This chain links TRBV29-1 with TRBJ2-3; TCRdb picks TRBD2, but there is no DNA to check that call. This CDR3 spans 15 amino acids. Germline values: CDR1 SQVTM, CDR2 ANQGSEA. The CDR3: CSVASSGGARDTQYF.

V gene TRBV20-1 combines with J gene TRBJ2-3; there is no DNA to check the TCRdb D call of TRBD1. The CDR3 runs 14 residues. CDR1 and CDR2 (germline): DFQATT, SNEGSKA (reference sequence). CDR3 residues: CSARRATGTDTQYF.

The chain links TRBV7-2 to TRBJ2-6; TCRdb selects TRBD1, and the lack of DNA leaves this call unchecked. The CDR3 runs 16 residues. Germline CDR1 SGHTA, CDR2 FQGNSA. The CDR3 region is CATQRDRSSGANVLTF.

The V and J genes are TRBV5-6 and TRBJ2-7; TCRdb selects TRBD1, and the lack of DNA leaves this call unchecked. From germline, CDR1 is SGHDT and CDR2 YYEEEE. The CDR3 has 13 amino acids. The CDR3: CASTQGVSYEQYF.

This rearrangement joins TRBV5-1 to TRBJ2-1; lacking DNA, the TRBD1 call made by TCRdb goes unchecked. The germline CDR1 and CDR2 sequences are SGHRS and YFSETQ. The CDR3 runs 19 residues. The CDR3 region is CASSPGQGSFGPFYNEQFF.

The V call is TRBV5-6, the J call TRBJ2-1; no DNA is available, so the TRBD1 call from TCRdb remains unchecked. Per the germline V gene, CDR1 is SGHDT and CDR2 is YYEEEE. This CDR3 contains 16 residues. The CDR3 here is CASSNDGGDFGNEQFF.

The chain carries TRBV30 and TRBJ1-4. Germline CDR1 and CDR2: GTSNPN and SVGIG (reference sequence). The CDR3 length is 15 residues. The CDR3: CAWRAAPGQREKLFF.

The rearrangement uses TRBV5-1 and TRBJ1-2; the D gene TCRdb calls, TRBD1, cannot be checked with no DNA. CDR3 length: 17 amino acids. The germline gives CDR1 SGHRS, CDR2 YFSETQ. The CDR3 is CASSLDGGQIKFNGYTF.

The rearrangement links TRBV19 to TRBJ2-7; TCRdb gives TRBD1 as the D gene, but with no DNA this cannot be confirmed. In germline, CDR1 is LNHDA, CDR2 SQIVND (reference sequence). The CDR3 contains 14 residues. The CDR3 protein is CASSMGTGGNEQYF.

The genes are TRBV7-2 and TRBJ2-1; the D call of TRBD2 rests on TCRdb alone, since no DNA is present to check it. The CDR3 loop spans 17 amino acids. Germline assignment: CDR1 SGHTA and CDR2 FQGNSA. The CDR3 sequence is CASRQSSGGAFNNEQFF.

This chain uses TRBV5-1 with TRBJ1-2; TCRdb's D gene call, TRBD1, goes unchecked for lack of DNA. This CDR3 contains 13 residues. CDR1 and CDR2 from the germline V gene are SGHRS and YFSETQ. CDR3 sequence reads: CASSSGTGDGYTF.